One T cell receptor (beta chain) is described in this entry. Its target is not known. The J segment lost 3 bases and the V segment lost 2 bases, leaving 11 bases of the junction unmatched. CDR3 size: 17 residues. From germline, CDR1 is MNHNS and CDR2 SASEGT. This record belongs to a study of vaccination effects on CD4 cells after COVID-19. Subsequent to 10 days of culture, CD4+ T cells were isolated. Nucleocapsid antibodies stayed negative before and after vaccination, showing no earlier SARS-CoV-2 infection. Here immunoSEQ multiplex PCR was the method, and the copy in TCRdb shows in-frame clones only, minus some. The table has approximately 37,000 clones, 82% seen once; the top ten hold just under 3%.

The sample here was CD4+ T cells from PBMCs cultured without peptide, taken before COVID-19 vaccination. The chain couples TRBV6-1 to TRBJ2-7; TRBD1 matches at 9 bases. The origin of this receptor is a human donor who received a COVID-19 vaccine. The CDR3 protein is CASSERGRGQGYYEQYV. The CDR3 region has the DNA TGTGCCAGCAGTGAAAGGGGCCGGGGACAGGGATACTACGAGCAGTACGTC.